The 6 T cell receptor beta chains below come from one sample, sequenced in a study of blood T cell repertoires in COVID-19. Sequencing used immunoSEQ multiplex PCR; TCRdb keeps in-frame clones, though not all of them. In the table there are about 380,000 clones, 88% of which are singletons. The sample taken for sequencing was PBMCs or T cells enriched from blood (not recorded which). The receptors originated from a young woman who had recovered from COVID-19.

This rearrangement joins TRBV19 to TRBJ2-1, with 9 nucleotides matching TRBD2. With 10 bases clipped from V and 3 bases from J, the junction kept 4 bases outside the gene matches. Per germline, CDR1 LNHDA and CDR2 SQIVND (reference sequence). The CDR3 spans 13 residues. The CDR3 DNA reads TGTGCCACACTAGCGGGCCTCTACAATGAGCAGTTCTTC. Translating it yields CATLAGLYNEQFF.

This chain joins TRBV3-1 (or the pseudogene TRBV3-2) and TRBJ1-2; maybe TRBD1 (6 bases). The length of the CDR3 is 14 residues. CDR1 and CDR2 (germline): LGHDT, YNNKEL (reference sequence). V lost 1 base and J 4 bases, leaving 10 bases between the germline ends. The DNA for the CDR3 is TGTGCCAGCAGCCAAGGGCAGGGGCGCTATGGCTACACCTTC. Residues: CASSQGQGRYGYTF.

The chain joins TRBV27 to TRBJ1-2; no firm D call. With 5 bases removed from V and 1 base from J, the gap between germline ends came to 17 bases. The CDR3 length is 16 residues. Germline V gene data show CDR1 as MNHEY and CDR2 as SMNVEV (reference sequence). CDR3 bases: TGTGCCAGCAGTCACTTCCCATCTGGAGATAACTATGGCTACACCTTC. It specifies CASSHFPSGDNYGYTF.

The CDR3 DNA sequence: TGTGCCAGCAGCTTAGTGGGGGGAGGCTATGGCTACACCTTC. The encoded protein is CASSLVGGGYGYTF. The chain couples TRBV7-2 to TRBJ1-2, with D perhaps TRBD1 (5 bases). V was cut by 1 base and J by 4 bases, with 10 bases left in between. CDR1 is SGHTA, CDR2 FQGNSA, per germline. This CDR3 comprises 14 residues. Looking up the rest from reference TRBV7-2 and TRBJ1-2 gives the full variable domain: GAGVSQSPSNKVTEKGKDVELRCDPISGHTALYWYRQSLGQGLEFLIYFQGNSAPDKSGLPSDRFSAERTGGSVSTLTIQRTQQEDSAVYLCASSLVGGGYGYTFGSGTRLTVV.

V and J are TRBV7-9 and TRBJ2-2, with TRBD1 as a possible D gene (6 bases). CDR3 length: 14 amino acids. V lost 6 bases to trimming and J lost 7 bases, with 15 bases between them. Germline V gives CDR1 SEHNR, CDR2 FQNEAQ (reference sequence). CDR3 DNA: TGTGCCAGCAGGGTACAGGGAGTAATCGGGGAGCTGTTTTTT. This translates into CASRVQGVIGELFF.

This chain links TRBV29-1 with TRBJ1-1; D is unresolved. Germline V gives CDR1 SQVTM, CDR2 ANQGSEA. V dropped 4 bases and J dropped 0 bases, with 15 bases sitting between them. The CDR3 is 15 residues long. CDR3 in amino acids: CSVALWMRMNTEAFF. CDR3 sequence (DNA): TGCAGCGTTGCCCTTTGGATGAGGATGAACACTGAAGCTTTCTTT. The whole variable domain, remainder taken from reference TRBV29-1 and TRBJ1-1, is SAVISQKPSRDICQRGTSLTIQCQVDSQVTMMFWYRQQPGQSLTLIATANQGSEATYESGFVIDKFPISRPNLTFSTLTVSNMSPEDSSIYLCSVALWMRMNTEAFFGQGTRLTVV.